This T cell receptor (beta chain) was captured by sequencing in a study of graft-versus-host responses after intestinal transplantation. Study results and limitations: Ileal or blood samples showed some GvH clones first, and such clones were also found in recipient marrow. Some patients had graft-donor T cell macrochimerism, and their allografts showed high graft-versus-host to host-versus-graft clonal ratios.

Sequencing was performed with immunoSEQ multiplex PCR; in TCRdb, only in-frame clones are kept and a portion is missing. The sample includes tens of thousands of clones, 80% to 95% seen only once; the top ten take roughly 6.7%. A word on this clone: What it recognizes is unknown.

Germline V lookup: CDR1 WNHNN, CDR2 SYGVQD (reference sequence). V shed 0 bases and J shed 0 bases, with 9 bases lying between them. The CDR3 is 15 amino acids. Sequenced material: bone marrow, taken 734 days after intestinal transplantation. The chain uses TRBV10-1 and TRBJ2-7, with D tentatively TRBD2 (6 bases). The TCR sequence derives from a human patient who received an intestinal transplant, so some T cells may come from the graft donor. The CDR3 DNA reads as TGCGCCAGCAGTGAGTCGCGGGGCCTCTCCTACGAGCAGTACTTC. This codes for CASSESRGLSYEQYF.